This T cell receptor beta chain is from a study of PD-L1 blockade in urothelial cancer. Study information: Prior chemotherapy regimens per patient numbered 0 to 3. T cell content in blood samples showed a median of approximately 150,000. Blood drawn 3 weeks (second dose) and 6 weeks after treatment start was analyzed.

There are 17 residues in the CDR3. After removal of 1 base from V and 1 base from J, the junction contained 10 bases not matched to a gene. Germline values: CDR1 SGHRS, CDR2 YFSETQ. It was locally advanced or metastatic urothelial carcinoma that patients had. The data were produced by immunoSEQ multiplex PCR, yet TCRdb's version contains in-frame clones alone and is incomplete. Among 45,000 to 50,000 clones listed, 88% were seen once. V and J are TRBV5-1 and TRBJ1-1; 7 bases match TRBD1. The sequence was obtained from a man older than 75 with urothelial cancer. The specimen was PBMCs, collected around atezolizumab (anti-PD-L1) treatment. The CDR3, as DNA: TGCGCCAGCAGCTTGATGCTAACGACAGGGAAGAACACTGAAGCTTTCTTT. Residues: CASSLMLTTGKNTEAFF.